The T cell receptor (beta chain) described here comes from a study of beta chain features in type 1 diabetes. This clone has a single count. What it binds is not known. Study-wide results and limits: Type 1 diabetes patients showed a moderate but significant shortening of TCRB CDR3s in all four CD4+ subsets. It was among patients, rather than healthy donors, that naive, central memory and Treg TCRB repertoires appeared more similar. At VDJ recombination sites, type 1 diabetes patients had fewer insertions and more deleted nucleotides. Cells that show high TCR expression could be over-represented by cDNA sequencing.

Sequencing targeted expressed TCRB transcripts, as all isolated RNA had been reverse transcribed. Naive, central memory and regulatory T cell samples produced a mean of about 4 million reads. Produced via immunoSEQ multiplex PCR; TCRdb's table is partial and in-frame only. This sample has more than 250,000 clones, with just over 20% found just once. The CDR3 covers 14 residues. Trimming removed 6 bases from V and 11 bases from J, with 22 bases in between. Germline CDR1 and CDR2: MNHEY and SMNVEV (reference sequence). This sequence originates from a woman aged 40 to 50 with type 1 diabetes. The material sequenced was naive CD4+ T cells from blood. The chain has TRBV27 and TRBJ1-2, with D perhaps TRBD1 (6 bases). In DNA, the CDR3 is TGTGCCAGCAGAGGATCCGGTCAGGGGCGCCTATACACCTTC. Its protein is CASRGSGQGRLYTF.